Shown below are 28 T cell receptor beta chains from a single sample sequenced in a study of vaccination effects on CD4 cells after COVID-19. Their antigen targets remain unknown. TCRdb keeps only in-frame clones here, not all; method: immunoSEQ multiplex PCR. This table has around 49,000 clones, roughly 80% appearing once. The ViraFEST assay expanded antigen-specific CD4+ T cells with viral peptide pools before sequencing. Researchers isolated CD4+ T cells once approximately eleven days of culture had elapsed. Infection with SARS-CoV-2 occurred in the person between March and December 2020, and PCR confirmed it. The sample consisted of CD4+ T cells from PBMCs cultured with a peptide pool, taken before COVID-19 vaccination. These receptors came from a human donor who had a prior SARS-CoV-2 infection.

The CDR3 spells CASSFSGQAFYGYTF. CDR3 DNA: TGTGCCAGCAGTTTCTCAGGACAAGCATTCTATGGCTACACCTTC. The chain is built from TRBV27 and TRBJ1-2; maybe TRBD1 (5 bases). The CDR3 is made up of 15 amino acids. The germline V and J ends were trimmed by 3 bases and 4 bases, with 15 bases remaining between them. The V gene's germline CDR1 is MNHEY and CDR2 SMNVEV (reference sequence).

CDR3 loop: CASRLSGLSYEQYF. CDR3 in DNA: TGTGCCAGCAGACTGTCGGGGCTGTCCTACGAGCAGTACTTC. The rearrangement joins TRBV7-2 to TRBJ2-7; D might be TRBD1 or TRBD2, each matching 5 bases. The CDR3 totals 14 residues. Germline assignment: CDR1 SGHTA and CDR2 FQGNSA. V was trimmed by 6 bases and J by 1 base, leaving 13 bases between them.

The chain joins TRBV3-1 (or the pseudogene TRBV3-2) to TRBJ2-5; 12 nucleotides match TRBD2. The V gene end was trimmed by 4 bases and the J gene end by 5 bases; junction bases not matched to a gene: 5. The CDR3 is made up of 15 amino acids. Looked up from germline, CDR1 is LGHDT and CDR2 is YNNKEL (reference sequence). CDR3 nucleotides: TGTGCCAGCAGCCCTAGCGGGGGGGCCTGGGAGACCCAGTACTTC. It codes for CASSPSGGAWETQYF.

This chain joins TRBV12-3 or TRBV12-4 and TRBJ2-3; D is uncertain. V was clipped by 5 bases and J by 2 bases, with 8 bases between them. The CDR3 has 13 residues. CDR3 coding DNA: TGTGCCAGCAGTCAACAGAACACAGATACGCAGTATTTT. Translation: CASSQQNTDTQYF.

This clone was seen only once. The chain recombines TRBV3-1 (or the pseudogene TRBV3-2) with TRBJ2-1; D is possibly TRBD2 (6 bases). V was trimmed by 3 bases and J by 3 bases, leaving 15 bases between them. The CDR3 runs to 16 residues. Germline V CDR1 and CDR2: LGHDT, YNNKEL (reference sequence). The CDR3 DNA follows: TGTGCCAGCAGCCATGACCTAGCGCAATACTACAATGAGCAGTTCTTC. Its translation: CASSHDLAQYYNEQFF.

The chain has TRBV6-5 and TRBJ2-1, with 9 bases lining up with TRBD2. The CDR3 is 16 residues long. Germline CDR1 and CDR2: MNHEY and SVGAGI. With V trimmed by 0 bases and J by 4 bases, 4 bases remained unmatched. CDR3 protein: CASSYSGGRGYNEQFF. CDR3 in DNA: TGTGCCAGCAGTTACTCGGGCGGGAGGGGTTACAATGAGCAGTTCTTC.

The chain has TRBV5-1 and TRBJ2-3, with 8 bases identical to TRBD2. Germline V gene lookup returns CDR1 SGHRS and CDR2 YFSETQ. The CDR3 is 15 residues long. Trimming at V came to 2 bases and at J to 5 bases, leaving 7 bases not matched to a gene. The CDR3 sequence is CASSLSGGSVDTQYF. CDR3 sequence (DNA): TGCGCCAGCAGCTTATCGGGGGGGTCGGTAGATACGCAGTATTTT.

The chain has TRBV4-3 and TRBJ2-1; 7 bases map to TRBD1. This CDR3 spans 16 amino acids. In germline, CDR1 is LGHNA, CDR2 YSLEER. With V trimmed by 0 bases and J by 2 bases, 4 bases remained unmatched. Here the CDR3 reads CASSQDTGVTYNEQFF. The CDR3 bases are TGCGCCAGCAGCCAAGATACAGGGGTTACCTACAATGAGCAGTTCTTC.

The rearrangement joins TRBV30 to TRBJ2-5, with TRBD2 matching 10 bases. Germline-derived CDR1 and CDR2 are GTSNPN and SVGIG (reference sequence). V lost 0 bases and J lost 1; bases outside the gene matches: 2. The CDR3 extends over 15 amino acids. The CDR3 loop reads CAWSVAGGPQETQYF. The CDR3 region has the DNA TGTGCCTGGAGTGTAGCGGGGGGGCCCCAAGAGACCCAGTACTTC.

Only a few counts were recorded for this clone. The rearrangement uses TRBV18 and TRBJ1-2; D might be TRBD1 (6 bases). Trimming left V 6 bases short and J 1 base short, with 18 bases between. Germline lookup yields CDR1 KGHSH and CDR2 LQKENI. CDR3 length: 16 amino acids. CDR3 nucleotides: TGTGCCAGCTCCCGACAGGAACCAAGTCTTAACTATGGCTACACCTTC. Amino acid sequence: CASSRQEPSLNYGYTF.

The rearrangement uses TRBV7-2 and TRBJ2-2; D perhaps matches TRBD2 (6 bases). The CDR3 extends over 17 amino acids. V lost 5 bases to trimming and J lost 6 bases, with 22 bases between them. In germline, CDR1 is SGHTA, CDR2 FQGNSA. The CDR3 DNA follows: TGTGCCAGCAGCCTTCCCCCTGGGGGGAGCGTCCCCGGGGAGCTGTTTTTT. This sequence encodes CASSLPPGGSVPGELFF.

The chain uses TRBV18 and TRBJ1-4; TRBD1 agrees at 9 bases. Germline-derived CDR1 and CDR2 are KGHSH and LQKENI. J gave up 4 bases and V 3 bases, and 0 bases lay outside the gene matches. CDR3 length: 14 amino acids. The CDR3 region is CASSPGQGNEKLFF. Written as DNA, the CDR3 is TGTGCCAGCTCACCGGGACAGGGTAATGAAAAACTGTTTTTT.

The chain employs TRBV5-5 and TRBJ2-1, with 13 positions matching TRBD2. Germline V gene data show CDR1 as SGHKS and CDR2 as YYEKEE (reference sequence). Trimming took 4 bases from V and 2 from J; bases not matched to a gene: 6. The CDR3 runs 17 residues. This chain's CDR3 is CASSRILAGGTYNEQFF. DNA for the CDR3: TGTGCCAGCAGCCGAATACTAGCGGGAGGGACCTACAATGAGCAGTTCTTC.

The CDR3 region has the DNA TGTGCCAGCAGCCTCACTAGCGGTCCCTACAATGAGCAGTTCTTC. Its protein is CASSLTSGPYNEQFF. V is TRBV11-3 and J is TRBJ2-1; 8 bases fit TRBD2. Looked up from germline, CDR1 is SGHNT and CDR2 is YENEEA. This CDR3 contains 15 residues. V shed 5 bases and J 2 bases; nucleotides not matched to a gene: 5.

The CDR3 loop reads CASSAGQRAFF. CDR3 sequence (DNA): TGCGCCAGCAGTGCCGGACAGCGGGCTTTCTTT. The rearrangement joins TRBV4-3 to TRBJ1-1, with D maybe TRBD1 (6 bases). This CDR3 spans 11 amino acids. The V gene lost 6 bases and the J gene lost 11 bases, with 13 bases spanning the gap. Germline values: CDR1 LGHNA, CDR2 YSLEER.

The chain links TRBV2 to TRBJ1-2; 8 nucleotides agree with TRBD1. Per the germline V gene, CDR1 is SNHLY and CDR2 is FYNNEI. This CDR3 is 15 amino acids long. V lost 1 base to trimming and J lost 4 bases; unmatched junction nucleotides: 5. CDR3 DNA: TGTGCCAGCAGTGAAGGCCCCAGGGGGCCCTATGGCTACACCTTC. Its translation: CASSEGPRGPYGYTF.

This chain joins TRBV2 and TRBJ2-5; the D is unclear. The germline gives CDR1 SNHLY, CDR2 FYNNEI. V was clipped by 8 bases and J by 5 bases, with 15 bases between them. This CDR3 contains 13 residues. As DNA, the CDR3 is TGTGCCAGCGCACACGGAGATTTGGAGACCCAGTACTTC. Translated: CASAHGDLETQYF.

This rearrangement joins TRBV18 to TRBJ2-1; D not certain. Trimming removed 3 bases from V and 2 bases from J, with 11 bases in between. The CDR3 consists of 15 residues. The germline V gene encodes CDR1 KGHSH and CDR2 LQKENI. The CDR3, as DNA: TGTGCCAGCTCACCGGGCGACTTTCCCTACAATGAGCAGTTCTTC. It specifies CASSPGDFPYNEQFF. Based on the CDR3 plus reference TRBV18 and TRBJ2-1, the full variable domain is NAGVMQNPRHLVRRRGQEARLRCSPMKGHSHVYWYRQLPEEGLKFMVYLQKENIIDESGMPKERFSAEFPKEGPSILRIQQVVRGDSAAYFCASSPGDFPYNEQFFGPGTRLTVL.

V usage is TRBV5-1 and J usage is TRBJ2-1; 11 positions match TRBD1. The CDR3 loop spans 17 amino acids. Trimming at V came to 1 base and at J to 5 bases, leaving 8 bases not matched to a gene. CDR1 and CDR2 (germline): SGHRS, YFSETQ. As DNA, the CDR3 is TGCGCCAGCAGCTTGCGAGTCGGACAGGGGGCTCACAATGAGCAGTTCTTC. Residues: CASSLRVGQGAHNEQFF.

V usage is TRBV6-5 and J usage is TRBJ1-3, with D perhaps TRBD1 (5 bases). Germline CDR1 and CDR2: MNHEY and SVGAGI. The V end lost 2 bases, the J end lost 2 bases, and 10 bases lay between the germline ends. The CDR3 has 15 residues. The CDR3 here is CASSYRGAAGNTIYF. CDR3 sequence (DNA): TGTGCCAGCAGTTACAGGGGCGCAGCTGGAAACACCATATATTTT.

J is TRBJ1-1 and V is TRBV7-9; D gene ambiguous. Trimming left V 1 base short and J 7 bases short, with 7 bases between. The CDR3 loop spans 12 amino acids. CDR1 SEHNR and CDR2 FQNEAQ come from the germline V gene (reference sequence). The CDR3 nucleotides read TGTGCCAGCAGCTTAGAAGAAGATGAAGCTTTCTTT. Translating gives CASSLEEDEAFF.

The chain combines TRBV9 with TRBJ1-2, with D perhaps matching TRBD1 (5 bases). Germline loops: CDR1 SGDLS, CDR2 YYNGEE. CDR3 size: 14 residues. Trimming left V 0 bases short and J 11 bases short, with 17 bases between. The CDR3 DNA follows: TGTGCCAGCAGCGTAGGGGGCCCCCGACCTGAGTACACCTTC. Protein: CASSVGGPRPEYTF.

This chain connects TRBV5-4 to TRBJ2-7; 7 nucleotides line up with TRBD1. Losses at the gene ends were 4 bases for V and 0 bases for J; bases not matched to a gene: 4. Germline V gives CDR1 SGHNT, CDR2 YYREEE (reference sequence). The CDR3 covers 14 residues. The CDR3 loop reads CASSTGTDSYEQYF. The DNA for the CDR3 is TGTGCCAGCAGCACCGGGACAGACTCCTACGAGCAGTACTTC. Using reference TRBV5-4 and TRBJ2-7 for the parts outside the CDR3, the full variable domain is ETGVTQSPTHLIKTRGQQVTLRCSSQSGHNTVSWYQQALGQGPQFIFQYYREEENGRGNFPPRFSGLQFPNYSSELNVNALELDDSALYLCASSTGTDSYEQYFGPGTRLTVT.

The genes are TRBV24-1 and TRBJ2-1, with a tentative D call TRBD1 (6 bases). The CDR3 extends over 16 amino acids. V was clipped by 1 base and J by 4 bases, with 13 bases between them. CDR1 is KGHDR and CDR2 is SFDVKD in the germline V gene. DNA of the CDR3: TGTGCCACCAGTGATTTCAGGGATAGGGGGTACAATGAGCAGTTCTTC. Translation gives CATSDFRDRGYNEQFF.

With regard to this clone: The junction departs from the called germline gene at one end, perhaps through a read error. V and J are TRBV7-7 and TRBJ2-5, with D possibly being TRBD1 (6 bases). The germline V gene encodes CDR1 SSHAT and CDR2 FNYEAQ (reference sequence). The CDR3 has 13 amino acids. The CDR3 nucleotides read TGTGCTAGCAGCACGGACAGACAAGAGACCCAGTACTTC. As protein: CASSTDRQETQYF.

The chain couples TRBV20-1 to TRBJ1-2; D uncertain. The V gene lost 3 bases and the J gene lost 3 bases, with 5 bases spanning the gap. The CDR3 sequence is 11 residues long. Germline V gene lookup returns CDR1 DFQATT and CDR2 SNEGSKA (reference sequence). CDR3 protein: CSASWDYGYTF. In DNA form, the CDR3 reads TGCAGTGCTAGCTGGGACTATGGCTACACCTTC.

Written as DNA, the CDR3 is TGTGCCAGCAGCCTGACCCAGCCGGGCGGGGGTAACACAGATACGCAGTATTTT. This translates into CASSLTQPGGGNTDTQYF. The gene calls are TRBV7-2 and TRBJ2-3, with 7 bases fitting TRBD2. The CDR3 covers 18 residues. Germline CDR1 is SGHTA and CDR2 is FQGNSA. Unmatched junction bases numbered 16, after V lost 5 bases and J lost 2 bases.

The chain uses TRBV5-1 and TRBJ2-7; D may correspond to TRBD1 or TRBD2 (7 bases each). This CDR3 is 14 amino acids long. V shed 1 base and J shed 3 bases, with 11 bases lying between them. CDR1 SGHRS and CDR2 YFSETQ come from the germline V gene. CDR3: CASSLQGGGYEQYF. CDR3 coding DNA: TGCGCCAGCAGCTTGCAGGGGGGGGGCTACGAGCAGTACTTC.